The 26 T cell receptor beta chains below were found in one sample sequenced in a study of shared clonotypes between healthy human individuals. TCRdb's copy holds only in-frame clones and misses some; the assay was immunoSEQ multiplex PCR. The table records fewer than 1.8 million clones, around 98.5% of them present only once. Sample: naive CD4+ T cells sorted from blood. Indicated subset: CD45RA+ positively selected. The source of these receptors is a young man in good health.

The CDR3 is CASSSIVSLAGGFSYEQYF. The CDR3 nucleotides are TGTGCCAGCAGCTCGATCGTCTCGCTAGCGGGAGGTTTCTCCTACGAGCAGTACTTC. The gene calls are TRBV13 and TRBJ2-7; 11 bases are shared with TRBD2. With 4 bases clipped from V and 0 bases from J, the junction kept 14 bases outside the gene matches. The CDR3 is 19 residues long. CDR1 is PRHDT, CDR2 FYEKMQ, per germline (reference sequence).

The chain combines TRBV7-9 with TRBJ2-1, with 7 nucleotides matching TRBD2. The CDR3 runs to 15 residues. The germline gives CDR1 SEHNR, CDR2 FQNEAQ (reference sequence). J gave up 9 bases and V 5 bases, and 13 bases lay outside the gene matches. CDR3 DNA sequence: TGTGCCAGCAGCCCGAGGGCTAGCGGCGTCAGTGAGCAGTTCTTC. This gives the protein CASSPRASGVSEQFF.

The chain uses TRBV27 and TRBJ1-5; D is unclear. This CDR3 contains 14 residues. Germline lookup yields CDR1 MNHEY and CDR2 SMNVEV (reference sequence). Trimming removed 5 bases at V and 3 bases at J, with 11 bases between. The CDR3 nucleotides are TGTGCCAGCAGTCCCGGACGGATCAATCAGCCCCAGCATTTT. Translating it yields CASSPGRINQPQHF.

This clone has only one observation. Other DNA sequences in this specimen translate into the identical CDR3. The CDR3 reads CASSGSGSGYNEQFF. In DNA form, the CDR3 reads TGTGCCAGCAGCGGTAGCGGGAGTGGGTACAATGAGCAGTTCTTC. The chain has TRBV9 and TRBJ2-1, with 9 positions matching TRBD2. V gave up 3 bases and J gave up 4 bases; unmatched junction bases: 5. The CDR3 length is 15 residues. Germline CDR1 SGDLS, CDR2 YYNGEE.

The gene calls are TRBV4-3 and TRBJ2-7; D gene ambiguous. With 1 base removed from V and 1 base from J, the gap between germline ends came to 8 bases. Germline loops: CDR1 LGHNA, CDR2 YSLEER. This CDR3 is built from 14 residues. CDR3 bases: TGCGCCAGCAGCCAAGCTATCAGTTCCTACGAGCAGTACTTC. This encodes CASSQAISSYEQYF.

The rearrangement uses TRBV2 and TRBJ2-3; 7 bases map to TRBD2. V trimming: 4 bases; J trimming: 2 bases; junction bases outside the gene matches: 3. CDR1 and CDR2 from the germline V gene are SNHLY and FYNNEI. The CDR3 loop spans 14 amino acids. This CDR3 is CASSASGNTDTQYF. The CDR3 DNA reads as TGTGCCAGCAGTGCTAGCGGAAACACAGATACGCAGTATTTT.

This chain's CDR3 is CASSRAGTLQHF. The CDR3 coding sequence is TGTGCCAGCAGCCGAGCCGGGACGCTCCAGCATTTT. J is TRBJ1-5 and V is TRBV6-6, with D maybe TRBD1 (5 bases). The CDR3 consists of 12 residues. V was cut by 6 bases and J by 12 bases, with 15 bases left in between. CDR1 MNHNY and CDR2 SVGAGI come from the germline V gene (reference sequence).

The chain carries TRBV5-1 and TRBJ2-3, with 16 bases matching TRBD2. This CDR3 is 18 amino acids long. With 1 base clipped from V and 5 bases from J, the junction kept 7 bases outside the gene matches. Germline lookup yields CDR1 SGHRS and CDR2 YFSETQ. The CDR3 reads CASSLSGTSGRARDTQYF. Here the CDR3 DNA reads TGCGCCAGCAGCTTGTCGGGGACTAGCGGGAGGGCCAGAGATACGCAGTATTTT.

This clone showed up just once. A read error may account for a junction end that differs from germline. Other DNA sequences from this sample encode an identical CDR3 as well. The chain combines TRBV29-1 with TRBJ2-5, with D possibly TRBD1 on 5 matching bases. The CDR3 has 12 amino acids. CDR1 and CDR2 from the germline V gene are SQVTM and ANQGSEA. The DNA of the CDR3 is TGCAGCGTGGAAGGGGCGGAGGAGACCCAGTACTTC. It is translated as CSVEGAEETQYF. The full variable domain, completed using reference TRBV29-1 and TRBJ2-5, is SAVISQKPSRDICQRGTSLTIQCQVDSQVTMMFWYRQQPGQSLTLIATANQGSEATYESGFVIDKFPISRPNLTFSTLTVSNMSPEDSSIYLCSVEGAEETQYFGPGTRLLVL.

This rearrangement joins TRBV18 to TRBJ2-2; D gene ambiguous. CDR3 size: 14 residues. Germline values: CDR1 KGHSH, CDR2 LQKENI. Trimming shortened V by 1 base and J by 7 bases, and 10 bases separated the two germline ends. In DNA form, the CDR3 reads TGTGCCAGCTCACCACAAGTAGACTTCGGGGAGCTGTTTTTT. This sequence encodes CASSPQVDFGELFF.

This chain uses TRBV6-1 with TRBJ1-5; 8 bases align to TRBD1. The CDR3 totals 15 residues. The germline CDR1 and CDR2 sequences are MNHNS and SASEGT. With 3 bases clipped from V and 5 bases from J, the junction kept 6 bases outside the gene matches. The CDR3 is CASSDRDRRHQPQHF. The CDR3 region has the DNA TGTGCCAGCAGTGACCGGGACAGGCGTCATCAGCCCCAGCATTTT.

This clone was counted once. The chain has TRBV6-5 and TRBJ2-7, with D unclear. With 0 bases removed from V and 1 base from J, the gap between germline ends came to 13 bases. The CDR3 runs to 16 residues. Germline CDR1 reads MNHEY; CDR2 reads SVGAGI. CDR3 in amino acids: CASSYSVRYLSYEQYF. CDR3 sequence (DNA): TGTGCCAGCAGTTACTCAGTCAGGTACCTATCCTACGAGCAGTACTTC.

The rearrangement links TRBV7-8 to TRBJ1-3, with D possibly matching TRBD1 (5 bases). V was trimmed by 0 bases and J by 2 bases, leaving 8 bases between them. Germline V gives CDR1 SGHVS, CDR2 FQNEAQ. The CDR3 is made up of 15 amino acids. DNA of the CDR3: TGTGCCAGCAGCTTAGCGCAGGGTCCTGGAAACACCATATATTTT. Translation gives CASSLAQGPGNTIYF.

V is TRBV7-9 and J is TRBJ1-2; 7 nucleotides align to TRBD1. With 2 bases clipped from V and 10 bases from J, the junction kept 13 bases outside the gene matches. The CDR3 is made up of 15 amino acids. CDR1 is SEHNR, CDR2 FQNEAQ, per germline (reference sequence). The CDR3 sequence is CASSLPLPQGGDYTF. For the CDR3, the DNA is TGTGCCAGCAGCTTACCTCTCCCCCAGGGGGGCGACTACACCTTC.

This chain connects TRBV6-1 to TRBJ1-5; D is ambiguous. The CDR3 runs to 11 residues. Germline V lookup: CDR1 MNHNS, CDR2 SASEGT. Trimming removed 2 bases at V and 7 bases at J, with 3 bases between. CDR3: CASSEWQPQHF. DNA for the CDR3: TGTGCCAGCAGTGAATGGCAGCCCCAGCATTTT.

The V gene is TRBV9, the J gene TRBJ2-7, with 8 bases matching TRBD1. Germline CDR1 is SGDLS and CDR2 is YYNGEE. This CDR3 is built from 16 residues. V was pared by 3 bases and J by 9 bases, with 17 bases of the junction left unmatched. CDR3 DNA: TGTGCCAGCAGCGGAGAGGCCGGGACAGGACTTACGAGGCAGTACTTC. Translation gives CASSGEAGTGLTRQYF.

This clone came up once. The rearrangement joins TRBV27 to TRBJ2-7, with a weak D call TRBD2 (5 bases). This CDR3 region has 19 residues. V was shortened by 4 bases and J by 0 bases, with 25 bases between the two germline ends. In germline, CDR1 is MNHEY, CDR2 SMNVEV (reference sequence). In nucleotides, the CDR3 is TGTGCCAGCAGTTCCCTGAGGGCTGCGGAATCCAGGAGCTCCTACGAGCAGTACTTC. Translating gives CASSSLRAAESRSSYEQYF.

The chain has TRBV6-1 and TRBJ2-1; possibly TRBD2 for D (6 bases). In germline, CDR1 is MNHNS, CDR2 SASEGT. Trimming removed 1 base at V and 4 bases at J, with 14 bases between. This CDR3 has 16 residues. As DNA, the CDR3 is TGTGCCAGCAGTGAAGGATTCGGAGGGCCATACAATGAGCAGTTCTTC. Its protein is CASSEGFGGPYNEQFF.

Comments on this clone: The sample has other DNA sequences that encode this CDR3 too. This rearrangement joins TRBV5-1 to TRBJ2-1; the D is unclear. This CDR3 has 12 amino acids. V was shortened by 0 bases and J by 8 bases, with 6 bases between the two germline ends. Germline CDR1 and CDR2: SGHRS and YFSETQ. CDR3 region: CASSLAFDEQFF. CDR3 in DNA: TGCGCCAGCAGCTTGGCCTTTGATGAGCAGTTCTTC.

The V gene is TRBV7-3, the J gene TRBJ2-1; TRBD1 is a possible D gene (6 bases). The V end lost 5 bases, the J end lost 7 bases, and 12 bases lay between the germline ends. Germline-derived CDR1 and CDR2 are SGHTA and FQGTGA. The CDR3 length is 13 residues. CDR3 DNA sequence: TGTGCCAGCAGCACACAGGGTGGGAATGAGCAGTTCTTC. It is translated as CASSTQGGNEQFF.

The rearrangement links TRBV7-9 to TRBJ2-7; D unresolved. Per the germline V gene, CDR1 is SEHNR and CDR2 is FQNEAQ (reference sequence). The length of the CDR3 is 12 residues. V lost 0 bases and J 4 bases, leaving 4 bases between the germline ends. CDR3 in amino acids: CASSLATYEQYF. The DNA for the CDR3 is TGTGCCAGCAGCTTAGCTACTTACGAGCAGTACTTC.

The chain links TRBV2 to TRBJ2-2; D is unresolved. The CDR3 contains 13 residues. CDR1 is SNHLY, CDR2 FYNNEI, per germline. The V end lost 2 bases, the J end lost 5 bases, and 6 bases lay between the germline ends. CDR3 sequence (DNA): TGTGCCAGCAGTGAAAGGAAGACCGGGGAGCTGTTTTTT. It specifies CASSERKTGELFF.

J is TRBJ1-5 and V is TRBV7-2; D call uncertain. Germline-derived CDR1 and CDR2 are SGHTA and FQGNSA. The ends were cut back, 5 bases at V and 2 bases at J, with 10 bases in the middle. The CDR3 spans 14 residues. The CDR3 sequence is CASSHEGGNQPQHF. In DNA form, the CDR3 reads TGTGCCAGCAGCCACGAGGGAGGCAATCAGCCCCAGCATTTT.

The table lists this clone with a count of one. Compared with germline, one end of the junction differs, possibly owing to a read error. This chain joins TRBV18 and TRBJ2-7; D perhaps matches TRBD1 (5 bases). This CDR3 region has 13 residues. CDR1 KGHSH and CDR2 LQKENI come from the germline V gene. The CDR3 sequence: CASSPRTREGLNF. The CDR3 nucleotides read TGTGCCAGCTCACCCAGGACCAGGGAAGGGCTAAACTTC.

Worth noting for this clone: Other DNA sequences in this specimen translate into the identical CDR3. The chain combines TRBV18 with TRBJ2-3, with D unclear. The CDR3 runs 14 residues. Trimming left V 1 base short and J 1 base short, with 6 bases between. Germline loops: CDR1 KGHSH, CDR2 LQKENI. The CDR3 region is CASSPRQGTDTQYF. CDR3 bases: TGTGCCAGCTCACCACGGCAGGGCACAGATACGCAGTATTTT. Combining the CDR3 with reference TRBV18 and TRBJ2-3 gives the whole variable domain NAGVMQNPRHLVRRRGQEARLRCSPMKGHSHVYWYRQLPEEGLKFMVYLQKENIIDESGMPKERFSAEFPKEGPSILRIQQVVRGDSAAYFCASSPRQGTDTQYFGPGTRLTVL.

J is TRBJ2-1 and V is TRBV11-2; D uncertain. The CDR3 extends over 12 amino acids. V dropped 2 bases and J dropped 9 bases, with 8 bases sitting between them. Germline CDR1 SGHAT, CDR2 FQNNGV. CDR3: CASSLLESEQFF. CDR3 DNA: TGTGCCAGCAGCTTACTCGAAAGTGAGCAGTTCTTC.